A selection of T cell receptor beta chains follows, all from one sample in a study of identical twins. TCRdb passed the 5' RACE reads through MiXCR, listing each CDR3 protein once. The sample includes a few hundred thousand distinct CDR3 sequences, roughly a quarter seen only once; the top ten take 2.9%. These data were also filed under a second study, of T cells expressing NK-cell markers.

The specimen sequenced was CD4+ T cells sorted from blood. Receptors originate from a woman under 30 in good health. Both conserved end residues are part of each CDR3. The order of the fields is J gene, V gene, clone size, D gene, CDR3 protein, CDR3 DNA. D genes are given only for firm matches. For some rows the clone size is stated as once, few or many, or as a class when expanded; others skip it.

J: TRBJ1-1
V: TRBV18
size: few
D: -
CDR3: CASSPMAGGAFF
DNA: TGTGCCAGCTCACCAATGGCGGGGGGAGCTTTCTTT

J: TRBJ2-5
V: TRBV20-1
size: few
D: TRBD1
CDR3: CSAPTGVETQYF
DNA: TGCAGTGCCCCGACAGGGGTAGAGACCCAGTACTTC

J: TRBJ1-5
V: TRBV6-2/TRBV6-3
size: few
D: -
CDR3: CASSSRDTSNQPQHF
DNA: TGTGCCAGCAGTTCCCGGGACACGAGCAATCAGCCCCAGCATTTT

J: TRBJ1-5
V: TRBV2
size: -
D: -
CDR3: CASNRQTNQPQHF
DNA: TGTGCCAGCAACCGACAGACTAATCAGCCCCAGCATTTT

J: TRBJ1-1
V: TRBV29-1
size: few
D: -
CDR3: CSVAQGPNTEAFF
DNA: TGCAGCGTTGCACAGGGACCGAACACTGAAGCTTTCTTT

J: TRBJ1-1
V: TRBV7-9
size: -
D: -
CDR3: CASSLAYRINTEAFF
DNA: TGTGCCAGCAGCTTAGCGTACAGGATTAACACTGAAGCTTTCTTT

J: TRBJ2-1
V: TRBV5-6
size: -
D: -
CDR3: CASSLQGFPTYNEQFF
DNA: TGTGCCAGCAGCTTGCAAGGGTTCCCCACCTACAATGAGCAGTTCTTC

J: TRBJ2-1
V: TRBV9
size: -
D: TRBD2
CDR3: CASSVGGLAGGEQFF
DNA: TGTGCCAGCAGCGTGGGAGGACTAGCGGGAGGTGAGCAGTTCTTC

J: TRBJ2-1
V: TRBV6-2/TRBV6-3
size: -
D: -
CDR3: CASSYSIGESSYNEQFF
DNA: TGTGCCAGCAGTTACTCGATTGGGGAGAGCTCCTACAATGAGCAGTTCTTC

J: TRBJ2-5
V: TRBV20-1
size: -
D: -
CDR3: CSAPYGGATKTQYF
DNA: TGCAGTGCTCCCTATGGGGGGGCGACAAAGACCCAGTACTTC

J: TRBJ2-5
V: TRBV5-1
size: few
D: -
CDR3: CASSLEAGARETQYF
DNA: TGCGCCAGCAGCTTGGAAGCAGGTGCGAGGGAGACCCAGTACTTC

J: TRBJ2-6
V: TRBV4-3
size: few
D: -
CDR3: CASSPGRPSGANVLTF
DNA: TGCGCCAGCAGCCCGGGACGCCCCTCTGGGGCCAACGTCCTGACTTTC

J: TRBJ2-3
V: TRBV6-1
size: -
D: TRBD2
CDR3: CASTSGAGGGASMDTQYF
DNA: TGTGCCAGCACCTCTGGGGCGGGAGGGGGAGCGTCAATGGATACGCAGTATTTT

J: TRBJ2-2
V: TRBV10-3
size: -
D: -
CDR3: CAISGRDTNTGELFF
DNA: TGTGCCATCAGTGGCAGGGACACGAACACCGGGGAGCTGTTTTTT